Listed below are T cell receptor beta chains from one sample, sequenced in a study of blood T cell repertoires in COVID-19. The assay was immunoSEQ multiplex PCR, and TCRdb's table has in-frame clones only and misses some. The sample yields about 130,000 clones, approximately 83% seen once. Input material: peripheral blood. The receptors derive from a man in his sixties with acute or convalescent COVID-19. Both conserved end residues are part of each CDR3. A D gene is named only where the DNA matches it firmly. Where a row states a size, it is once, few, many or the class of an expanded clone; other rows omit it.

j_gene: TRBJ1-5
abundance: .
v_gene: TRBV28
d_gene: TRBD1
CDR3nt: TGTGCCATCCAACTCTTCTCTTTAATCGACAGGGTCACTCAGCCCCAGCATTTT
CDR3aa: CAIQLFSLIDRVTQPQHF

j_gene: TRBJ2-7
abundance: .
v_gene: TRBV5-1
d_gene: .
CDR3nt: TGCGCCAGCAGCTTGGCCTTACAGGGCTCCTACGAGCAGTACTTC
CDR3aa: CASSLALQGSYEQYF

j_gene: TRBJ1-3
abundance: once
v_gene: TRBV6-6
d_gene: .
CDR3nt: TGTGCCAGCAGTCCTCGGGGTCACTCTGGAAACACCATATATTTT
CDR3aa: CASSPRGHSGNTIYF

j_gene: TRBJ2-2
abundance: .
v_gene: TRBV7-9
d_gene: TRBD1
CDR3nt: TGTGCCAGCAGCCGAACAGACAGGGGGCTGGGCGGGGAGCTGTTTTTT
CDR3aa: CASSRTDRGLGGELFF

j_gene: TRBJ2-5
abundance: .
v_gene: TRBV6-1
d_gene: TRBD2
CDR3nt: TGTGCCAGCAGTGGGGGGGGAGCCGGGGAGACCCAGTACTTC
CDR3aa: CASSGGGAGETQYF

j_gene: TRBJ2-7
abundance: .
v_gene: TRBV28
d_gene: .
CDR3nt: TGTGCCAGCAGTTCCCCCGGGGGGCCCACCTACGAGCAGTACTTC
CDR3aa: CASSSPGGPTYEQYF

j_gene: TRBJ2-7
abundance: .
v_gene: TRBV7-3
d_gene: TRBD2
CDR3nt: TGTGCCAGCAGCCTTACTAGCGGGAGCTTCTACGAGCAGTACTTC
CDR3aa: CASSLTSGSFYEQYF

j_gene: TRBJ1-6
abundance: .
v_gene: TRBV28
d_gene: .
CDR3nt: TGTGCCAGCGGAGATTCACCCCTCCACTTT
CDR3aa: CASGDSPLHF

j_gene: TRBJ1-2
abundance: .
v_gene: TRBV6-5
d_gene: TRBD1
CDR3nt: TGTGCCAGCAGTTACCAAGGGACAGGGGGCGATGGCTACACCTTC
CDR3aa: CASSYQGTGGDGYTF

j_gene: TRBJ1-1
abundance: .
v_gene: TRBV5-4
d_gene: .
CDR3nt: TGTGCCAGCAGCTTCCAACAGGGACTGAACACTGAAGCTTTCTTT
CDR3aa: CASSFQQGLNTEAFF

j_gene: TRBJ2-7
abundance: .
v_gene: TRBV27
d_gene: TRBD2
CDR3nt: TGTGCCAGCAGTCCCCCAGGCGCGGGGGGGGCCTACGAGCAGTACTTC
CDR3aa: CASSPPGAGGAYEQYF

j_gene: TRBJ1-2
abundance: .
v_gene: TRBV5-4
d_gene: .
CDR3nt: TGTGCCAGCAGCTTAACAGGGACTAACTATGGCTACACCTTC
CDR3aa: CASSLTGTNYGYTF

j_gene: TRBJ2-1
abundance: .
v_gene: TRBV28
d_gene: TRBD2
CDR3nt: TGTGCCAGCACCCCGGTAGGGCGCGGGAGGTACAATGAGCAGTTCTTC
CDR3aa: CASTPVGRGRYNEQFF

j_gene: TRBJ1-3
abundance: medium-sized
v_gene: TRBV28
d_gene: .
CDR3nt: TGTGCCAGCAGTCAGTACAGCATCTCTGGAAACACCATATATTTT
CDR3aa: CASSQYSISGNTIYF

j_gene: TRBJ2-7
abundance: .
v_gene: TRBV4-2
d_gene: TRBD1
CDR3nt: TGTGCCAGCAGCGACCGACAGGGGGCTGCGTACGAGCAGTACTTC
CDR3aa: CASSDRQGAAYEQYF

j_gene: TRBJ2-1
abundance: .
v_gene: TRBV28
d_gene: .
CDR3nt: TGTGCCAGCAGCCCCGTGGGCGGGCGCCACAATGAGCAGTTCTTC
CDR3aa: CASSPVGGRHNEQFF

j_gene: TRBJ1-5
abundance: few
v_gene: TRBV18
d_gene: TRBD1
CDR3nt: TGTGCCAGCTCACAGAAGGGGGCGAGCAATCAGCCCCAGCATTTT
CDR3aa: CASSQKGASNQPQHF

j_gene: TRBJ2-7
abundance: .
v_gene: TRBV7-3
d_gene: .
CDR3nt: TGTGCCAGCAGCCCGGGCGGGTCCTCCTACGAGCAGTACTTC
CDR3aa: CASSPGGSSYEQYF

j_gene: TRBJ1-1
abundance: .
v_gene: TRBV7-2
d_gene: TRBD1
CDR3nt: TGTGCCAGCAGCTCCGGGACAGAGACTGAAGCTTTCTTT
CDR3aa: CASSSGTETEAFF

j_gene: TRBJ1-1
abundance: .
v_gene: TRBV11-2
d_gene: .
CDR3nt: TGTGCCAGCACATCCTTGAAGCAGGGTCGTGAAGCTTTCTTT
CDR3aa: CASTSLKQGREAFF

j_gene: TRBJ2-7
abundance: .
v_gene: TRBV5-1
d_gene: .
CDR3nt: TGCGCCAGGGTAAAATACGGGCGGGGAGGCCGGGGCGAGCAGTACTTC
CDR3aa: CARVKYGRGGRGEQYF

j_gene: TRBJ2-7
abundance: once
v_gene: TRBV7-2
d_gene: .
CDR3nt: TGTGCCAGCAGCTTAGAGGGGGACCCTACGTACGAGCAGTACTTC
CDR3aa: CASSLEGDPTYEQYF